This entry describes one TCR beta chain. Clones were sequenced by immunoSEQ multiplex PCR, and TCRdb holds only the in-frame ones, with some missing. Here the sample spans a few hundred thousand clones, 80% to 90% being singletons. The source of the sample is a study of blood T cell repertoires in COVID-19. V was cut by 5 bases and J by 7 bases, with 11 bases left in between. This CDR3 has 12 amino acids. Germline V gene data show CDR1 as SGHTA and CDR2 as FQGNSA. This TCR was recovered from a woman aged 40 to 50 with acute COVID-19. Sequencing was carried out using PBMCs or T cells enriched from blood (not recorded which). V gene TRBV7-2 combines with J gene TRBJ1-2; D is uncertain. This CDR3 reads CASSPDGSGYTF. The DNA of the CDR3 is TGTGCCAGCAGCCCGGACGGGAGTGGCTACACCTTC. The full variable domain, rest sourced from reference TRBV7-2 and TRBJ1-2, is GAGVSQSPSNKVTEKGKDVELRCDPISGHTALYWYRQSLGQGLEFLIYFQGNSAPDKSGLPSDRFSAERTGGSVSTLTIQRTQQEDSAVYLCASSPDGSGYTFGSGTRLTVV.